One sample yielded the 22 T cell receptor beta chains listed below, sequenced in a study of glioma-infiltrating T cells. The iRepertoire nested amplicon-rescue multiplex PCR amplified TCR alpha and beta CDR3s from RNA. TCRdb passed the multiplex PCR reads through MiXCR, listing each CDR3 protein once. The sample holds around 130,000 distinct CDR3 sequences, about 25% seen once. The sequencing sample was made of glioma tissue, nonneoplastic brain tissue, or PBMCs (not recorded which). These TCRs come from a human donor with low-grade glioma or glioblastoma, undergoing nonglioma brain surgery, or in good health (not recorded which).

This clonotype has ten or more counts. The chain couples TRBV6-1 to TRBJ2-1, with 8 bases fitting TRBD2. Germline lookup yields CDR1 MNHNS and CDR2 SASEGT. The CDR3 sequence is 14 residues long. The trim removed 7 bases at V and 3 bases at J, leaving 5 bases unmatched. The DNA of the CDR3 is TGTGCCAGCACCACCGGGGGGGTCTACAATGAGCAGTTCTTC. Translation: CASTTGGVYNEQFF.

The chain has TRBV7-9 and TRBJ1-1, with 8 bases lining up with TRBD1. Germline CDR1 reads SEHNR; CDR2 reads FQNEAQ (reference sequence). CDR3 size: 15 residues. V shed 6 bases and J 0 bases; nucleotides not matched to a gene: 6. CDR3 nucleotides: TGTGCCAGCAGTCCTCAGGGGGCCTTGAACACTGAAGCTTTCTTT. Translated, it gives CASSPQGALNTEAFF.

As to this clonotype: At one end the junction does not follow the germline gene, possibly because of a read error. This sequence joins TRBV12-3 or TRBV12-4 and TRBJ1-6; D is perhaps TRBD1 (6 bases). The length of the CDR3 is 16 residues. In DNA, the CDR3 is TGTGCCAGCAGTTTCCGGGGGGCGTCCTATAATTCACCCCCCCACTTT. Protein: CASSFRGASYNSPPHF.

Of note for this clonotype: At one boundary the junction diverges from the germline segment, which might be a read error. The chain joins TRBV6-1 to TRBJ2-1; D gene ambiguous. This CDR3 is built from 13 residues. Germline loops: CDR1 MNHNS, CDR2 SASEGT. The CDR3 loop reads CASSSRRSDEQLF. The CDR3 DNA is TGTGCCAGCAGTTCTCGCCGGTCTGATGAGCAGCTCTTC.

V and J are TRBV20-1 and TRBJ2-4; D gene uncertain. V lost 6 bases and J lost 2, with 11 bases in between. The CDR3 extends over 13 amino acids. The V gene's germline CDR1 is DFQATT and CDR2 SNEGSKA (reference sequence). The CDR3 here is CSAGGQPKNIQYF. Here the CDR3 DNA reads TGCAGTGCCGGTGGGCAGCCCAAAAACATTCAGTACTTC.

This clonotype was detected only a few times. V is TRBV7-2 and J is TRBJ2-7, with TRBD1 matching 7 bases. There are 14 residues in the CDR3. V lost 2 bases, J lost 2 bases, and 3 bases stayed unmatched. Germline values: CDR1 SGHTA, CDR2 FQGNSA. The CDR3: CASSLRGQTYEQYV. DNA for the CDR3: TGTGCCAGCAGCTTAAGGGGACAGACCTACGAGCAGTACGTC.

J is TRBJ1-2 and V is TRBV7-9; D is uncertain. V dropped 1 base and J dropped 3 bases, with 18 bases sitting between them. This CDR3 contains 17 residues. From germline, CDR1 is SEHNR and CDR2 FQNEAQ (reference sequence). CDR3: CASSLDPEGTFYYGYTF. DNA for the CDR3: TGTGCCAGCAGCTTAGACCCCGAGGGAACTTTCTACTATGGCTACACCTTC.

The chain couples TRBV9 to TRBJ2-2; D unclear. Germline V gene sequence: CDR1 SGDLS, CDR2 YYNGEE. This CDR3 has 18 residues. The V gene lost 0 bases and the J gene lost 0 bases, with 15 bases spanning the gap. The CDR3: CASSVGVGNSANTGELFF. The DNA of the CDR3 is TGTGCCAGCAGCGTAGGGGTAGGGAATTCAGCGAACACCGGGGAGCTGTTTTTT.

This clonotype was recorded a few times. V is TRBV19 and J is TRBJ1-5; D uncertain. The V and J ends lost 3 bases and 9 bases respectively, with 12 bases between them. Looked up from germline, CDR1 is LNHDA and CDR2 is SQIVND (reference sequence). The CDR3 contains 13 residues. The CDR3 DNA reads as TGTGCCAGTAGTATGGATGGGCCCCTGCCCCAGCATTTT. Its protein is CASSMDGPLPQHF.

This sequence joins TRBV7-3 and TRBJ2-3; 8 bases are shared with TRBD1. CDR3 length: 16 residues. The V gene's germline CDR1 is SGHTA and CDR2 FQGTGA. The J segment lost 0 bases and the V segment lost 5 bases, leaving 7 bases of the junction unmatched. For the CDR3, the DNA is TGTGCCAGCAGCCCACGGGACAGGAAGAGCACAGATACGCAGTATTTT. Residues: CASSPRDRKSTDTQYF.

This clonotype was picked up one time. The V and J genes are TRBV11-2 and TRBJ2-1, with unresolved D. The CDR3 totals 11 residues. Germline CDR1 is SGHAT and CDR2 is FQNNGV. V lost 6 bases and J lost 11, with 11 bases in between. CDR3 loop: CASRGLGQQFF. DNA for the CDR3: TGTGCCAGCAGAGGGCTTGGGCAGCAGTTCTTC.

A few counts support this clonotype. The chain has TRBV6-1 and TRBJ2-7, with D possibly called TRBD1 or TRBD2 (5 bases each). The CDR3 loop spans 13 amino acids. Germline V gene lookup returns CDR1 MNHNS and CDR2 SASEGT. V lost 8 bases, J lost 1 base, and 12 bases lay in between. The CDR3 spells CASARDPSYEQYV. Here the CDR3 DNA reads TGTGCCAGCGCCCGGGACCCTTCCTACGAGCAGTACGTC.

Concerning this clonotype itself: One base away lies a much larger clone, so this may be a sequencing read error. The CDR3 region is CASSPRLAGGWEAQYF. The CDR3 DNA is TGTGCCAGCAGTCCCCGACTAGCGGGGGGTTGGGAGGCCCAGTACTTC. The chain carries TRBV27 and TRBJ2-5, with TRBD2 matching over 13 bases. Trimming removed 5 bases from V and 9 bases from J; junction bases left unmatched: 12. There are 16 residues in the CDR3. From germline, CDR1 is MNHEY and CDR2 SMNVEV (reference sequence).

This sequence joins TRBV7-9 and TRBJ2-6; perhaps TRBD2 as D (6 bases). Germline CDR1 SEHNR, CDR2 FQNEAQ (reference sequence). Trimming took off 7 bases at V and 2 bases at J, with 18 bases between the two ends. This CDR3 comprises 17 residues. The CDR3 is CASTGFRGGPGANVLTF. The CDR3, as DNA: TGTGCCAGCACCGGCTTTCGGGGAGGACCTGGGGCCAACGTCCTGACTTTC. The full variable domain, completed using reference TRBV7-9 and TRBJ2-6, is DTGVSQNPRHKITKRGQNVTFRCDPISEHNRLYWYRQTLGQGPEFLTYFQNEAQLEKSRLLSDRFSAERPKGSFSTLEIQRTEQGDSAMYLCASTGFRGGPGANVLTFGAGSRLTVL.

This clonotype has just a few counts. This rearrangement joins TRBV20-1 to TRBJ2-7; TRBD1 aligns across 9 bases. After removal of 3 bases from V and 4 bases from J, the junction contained 7 bases not matched to a gene. The germline V gene has CDR1 DFQATT and CDR2 SNEGSKA (reference sequence). CDR3 length equals 14 residues. The CDR3 protein is CSARSGTGMYEQYV. In nucleotides, the CDR3 is TGCAGTGCTAGGTCCGGGACAGGGATGTACGAGCAGTACGTC.

This clonotype was seen a handful of times. The chain is built from TRBV18 and TRBJ1-1, with 7 positions matching TRBD1. Germline values: CDR1 KGHSH, CDR2 LQKENI. V shed 3 bases and J 5 bases; nucleotides not matched to a gene: 12. CDR3 length equals 16 residues. The CDR3 bases are TGTGCCAGCTCACCGACTTCTCAGGGGGTTGGTACTGAAGCTTTCTTT. It translates to CASSPTSQGVGTEAFF.

J is TRBJ1-1 and V is TRBV7-9, with TRBD1 as a possible D gene (5 bases). Germline V gene sequence: CDR1 SEHNR, CDR2 FQNEAQ (reference sequence). This CDR3 contains 15 residues. CDR3 region: CVRSLRDGRNTEAFF. CDR3 bases: TGTGTCAGAAGCCTCCGGGACGGAAGGAACACTGAAGCTTTCTTT.

In its sample, this clonotype was seen a few times. The chain joins TRBV15 to TRBJ2-5; TRBD2 is a possible D gene (6 bases). V lost 4 bases, J lost 1 base, and 16 bases lay in between. CDR1 is LNHNV, CDR2 YYDKDF, per germline (reference sequence). The CDR3 extends over 16 amino acids. CDR3 nucleotides: TGTGCCACCAGCATTTTTTCACTAGCCCCCCAAGAGACCCAGTACTTC. Its protein product is CATSIFSLAPQETQYF.

V and J are TRBV7-9 and TRBJ1-2; TRBD1 matches at 7 bases. The CDR3 is 15 amino acids. V shed 3 bases and J 1 base; nucleotides not matched to a gene: 5. Germline CDR1 is SEHNR and CDR2 is FQNEAQ (reference sequence). The chain's CDR3 is CASSLRTGHNYGYTF. In nucleotides, the CDR3 is TGTGCCAGCAGCTTGCGGACAGGACATAACTATGGCTACACCTTC.

V gene TRBV7-9 combines with J gene TRBJ1-2, with TRBD1 matching over 7 bases. The CDR3 loop spans 14 amino acids. The germline CDR1 and CDR2 sequences are SEHNR and FQNEAQ (reference sequence). The J segment lost 2 bases and the V segment lost 3 bases, leaving 3 bases of the junction unmatched. This chain's CDR3 is CASSFGQANYGYTF. DNA of the CDR3: TGTGCCAGCAGCTTCGGACAGGCCAACTATGGCTACACCTTC.

V gene TRBV7-2 combines with J gene TRBJ1-1; TRBD1 agrees at 7 bases. Germline V CDR1 and CDR2: SGHTA, FQGNSA. V gave up 4 bases and J gave up 6 bases; unmatched junction bases: 8. The CDR3 sequence is 14 residues long. In DNA, the CDR3 is TGTGCCAGCAGCTCCCAGGGGGGGGTAGCTGAAGCTTTCTTT. Protein product: CASSSQGGVAEAFF.

The chain links TRBV2 to TRBJ1-1; tentative D call: TRBD1 (5 bases). The CDR3 runs to 13 residues. Germline V gives CDR1 SNHLY, CDR2 FYNNEI. V was trimmed by 2 bases and J by 5 bases, leaving 9 bases between them. CDR3 nucleotides: TGTGCCAGCAGTGAACAGGGCTTAACTGAAGCTTTCTTT. Its translation is CASSEQGLTEAFF.